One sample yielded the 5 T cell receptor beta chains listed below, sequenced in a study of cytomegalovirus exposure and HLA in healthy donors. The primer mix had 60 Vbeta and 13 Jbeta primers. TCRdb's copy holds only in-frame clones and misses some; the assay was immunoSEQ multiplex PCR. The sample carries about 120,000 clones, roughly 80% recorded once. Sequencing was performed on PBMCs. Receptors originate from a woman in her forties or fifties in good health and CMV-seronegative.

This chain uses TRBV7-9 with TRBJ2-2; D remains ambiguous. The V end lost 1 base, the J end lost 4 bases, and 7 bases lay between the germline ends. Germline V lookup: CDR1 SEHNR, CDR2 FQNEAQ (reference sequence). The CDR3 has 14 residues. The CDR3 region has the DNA TGTGCCAGCAGCTTAGGTCCTAGCACCGGGGAGCTGTTTTTT. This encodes CASSLGPSTGELFF.

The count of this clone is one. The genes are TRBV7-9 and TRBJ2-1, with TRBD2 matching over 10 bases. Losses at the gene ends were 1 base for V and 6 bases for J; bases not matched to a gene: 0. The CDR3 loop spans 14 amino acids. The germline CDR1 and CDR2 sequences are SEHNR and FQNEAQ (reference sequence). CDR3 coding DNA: TGTGCCAGCAGCTTAGGACTAGCGGGCAATGAGCAGTTCTTC. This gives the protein CASSLGLAGNEQFF.

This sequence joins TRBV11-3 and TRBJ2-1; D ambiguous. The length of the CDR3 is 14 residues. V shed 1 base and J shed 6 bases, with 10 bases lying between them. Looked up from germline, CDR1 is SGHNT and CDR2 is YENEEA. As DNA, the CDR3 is TGTGCCAGCAGCTTAGTTGGTGAGGTCAATGAGCAGTTCTTC. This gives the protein CASSLVGEVNEQFF.

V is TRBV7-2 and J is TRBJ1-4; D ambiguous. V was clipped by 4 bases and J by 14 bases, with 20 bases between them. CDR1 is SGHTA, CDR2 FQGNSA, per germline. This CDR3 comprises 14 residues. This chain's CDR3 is CASSSFSTDNRLFF. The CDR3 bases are TGTGCCAGCAGCTCCTTTAGCACGGATAATCGGCTGTTTTTT.

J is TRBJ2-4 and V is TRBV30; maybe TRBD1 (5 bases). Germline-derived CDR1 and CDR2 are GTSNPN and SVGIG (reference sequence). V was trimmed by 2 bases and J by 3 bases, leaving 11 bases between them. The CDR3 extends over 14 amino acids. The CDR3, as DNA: TGTGCCTGGAGTACGGACACATACAAAAACATTCAGTACTTC. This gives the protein CAWSTDTYKNIQYF.